Presented here are 13 T cell receptor beta chains from one specimen sequenced in a study of beta chain features in type 1 diabetes. Study-level findings and limits: In all four CD4+ subsets, TCRB CDR3 length was significantly, moderately reduced in type 1 diabetes.

The antigens these receptors bind are not known. Isolated RNA was reverse transcribed in full, so expressed TCRB transcripts were sequenced. Assay: immunoSEQ multiplex PCR; the TCRdb copy retains only in-frame clones and omits some. The sample includes about 280,000 clones, approximately 16% of them seen just once. The sequenced sample was naive CD4+ T cells from blood. The receptors derive from a man aged 18 to 29 with type 1 diabetes.

The chain employs TRBV6-1 and TRBJ1-4, with 7 bases matching TRBD1. The junction had 7 bases not matched to a gene; V was cut back by 8 bases and J by 4 bases. Germline values: CDR1 MNHNS, CDR2 SASEGT. The CDR3 covers 14 residues. CDR3 protein: CASLLTGHNEKLFF. In nucleotides, the CDR3 is TGTGCCAGCTTACTGACAGGGCATAATGAAAAACTGTTTTTT.

Only a few counts were recorded for this clone. This chain joins TRBV5-1 and TRBJ2-7; possibly TRBD1 for D (7 bases). V lost 4 bases and J lost 1, with 15 bases in between. This CDR3 contains 15 residues. The germline V gene encodes CDR1 SGHRS and CDR2 YFSETQ. The CDR3 region has the DNA TGCGCCAGCAGCCGGAGACAGGGACTTTCCTACGAGCAGTACTTC. Residues: CASSRRQGLSYEQYF. Complete variable domain (other parts from reference TRBV5-1 and TRBJ2-7): KAGVTQTPRYLIKTRGQQVTLSCSPISGHRSVSWYQQTPGQGLQFLFEYFSETQRNKGNFPGRFSGRQFSNSRSEMNVSTLELGDSALYLCASSRRQGLSYEQYFGPGTRLTVT.

This clone appeared a few times. This sequence joins TRBV30 and TRBJ2-7, with D perhaps matching TRBD1 (6 bases). The CDR3 is 15 amino acids. Germline lookup yields CDR1 GTSNPN and CDR2 SVGIG (reference sequence). The V end lost 3 bases, the J end lost 4 bases, and 19 bases lay between the germline ends. This CDR3 reads CAWRGSRGKGYEQYF. CDR3 sequence (DNA): TGTGCCTGGAGAGGTTCGAGGGGGAAGGGTTACGAGCAGTACTTC.

This clone was seen a handful of times. The junction departs from germline at one end; a sequencing error may be responsible. The J gene is TRBJ2-3, the V gene TRBV7-2; D may be TRBD1 (5 bases). Looked up from germline, CDR1 is SGHTA and CDR2 is FQGNSA. This CDR3 comprises 19 residues. This CDR3 is CASTLRSRVGIEGTDTQYF. CDR3 sequence (DNA): TGTGCCAGCACCTTACGAAGCAGGGTCGGTATTGAGGGCACAGATACGCAGTATTTT.

CDR3 residues: CASGFGGPAYNEQFF. CDR3 DNA sequence: TGTGCTAGTGGTTTTGGCGGGCCAGCCTACAATGAGCAGTTCTTC. This chain links TRBV12-5 with TRBJ2-1, with D tentatively TRBD2 (5 bases). The ends were cut back, 3 bases at V and 2 bases at J, with 11 bases in the middle. Germline lookup yields CDR1 LGHNT and CDR2 FRNRAP. The CDR3 contains 15 residues.

This clone has only a few counts. The rearrangement joins TRBV30 to TRBJ2-7; D is perhaps TRBD1 (6 bases). Between the trimmed V and J ends, which lost 4 bases and 2 bases, there was a span of 12 bases. Germline assignment: CDR1 GTSNPN and CDR2 SVGIG (reference sequence). The length of the CDR3 is 13 residues. CDR3 sequence: CAWNMDSTYEQYF. CDR3 in DNA: TGTGCCTGGAACATGGACAGCACCTACGAGCAGTACTTC.

This clone was observed a few times. V and J are TRBV6-4 and TRBJ2-1, with TRBD2 matching 8 bases. The germline V gene has CDR1 MRHNA and CDR2 SNTAGT. V gave up 6 bases and J gave up 2 bases; unmatched junction bases: 6. This CDR3 spans 15 amino acids. The CDR3: CASSVTSGAYNEQFF. CDR3 in DNA: TGTGCCAGCAGCGTCACTAGCGGAGCCTACAATGAGCAGTTCTTC.

J is TRBJ2-5 and V is TRBV28; 7 bases fit TRBD2. Germline V CDR1 and CDR2: MDHEN, SYDVKM. The V segment lost 6 bases and the J segment 4 bases; nucleotides outside the gene matches: 8. This CDR3 has 14 amino acids. The CDR3 region is CASSWTSVGETQYF. DNA for the CDR3: TGTGCCAGCAGCTGGACTAGTGTTGGAGAGACCCAGTACTTC.

The chain couples TRBV7-2 to TRBJ1-5; no firm D call. The germline gives CDR1 SGHTA, CDR2 FQGNSA. The CDR3 has 14 amino acids. V lost 5 bases, J lost 5 bases, and 13 bases lay in between. Here the CDR3 DNA reads TGTGCCAGCAGCCAAGAGGGATTTGATCAGCCCCAGCATTTT. This codes for CASSQEGFDQPQHF.

This clone was picked up a small number of times. The chain has TRBV5-1 and TRBJ2-3, with TRBD2 matching 9 bases. Trimming at V came to 4 bases and at J to 8 bases, leaving 11 bases not matched to a gene. The germline V gene encodes CDR1 SGHRS and CDR2 YFSETQ. The CDR3 runs 15 residues. The CDR3 bases are TGCGCCAGCAGCCGGGGCGGGGGGGCCGGGAGTACGCAGTATTTT. Its translation is CASSRGGGAGSTQYF.

The rearrangement joins TRBV5-1 to TRBJ2-5; D not certain. Germline V gene lookup returns CDR1 SGHRS and CDR2 YFSETQ. This CDR3 is built from 15 residues. The ends were cut back, 2 bases at V and 5 bases at J, with 16 bases in the middle. CDR3 bases: TGCGCCAGCAGCTTACGGGTCACGGCCGGGGAGACCCAGTACTTC. Protein: CASSLRVTAGETQYF.

The rearrangement uses TRBV6-4 and TRBJ2-1; the match to TRBD2 covers 11 bases. V shed 4 bases and J 4 bases; nucleotides not matched to a gene: 6. CDR3 length: 16 amino acids. Germline CDR1 is MRHNA and CDR2 is SNTAGT. CDR3 DNA sequence: TGTGCCAGCAGTGTGCGTCTAGCGGGGGGTTACAATGAGCAGTTCTTC. As protein: CASSVRLAGGYNEQFF.

The chain joins TRBV7-2 to TRBJ2-5, with a weak D call TRBD1 (5 bases). CDR3 size: 15 residues. From germline, CDR1 is SGHTA and CDR2 FQGNSA. The V end was cut by 1 base, the J end by 5 bases, with 14 bases between. CDR3 DNA: TGTGCCAGCAGCTTAGGGGGCTCAAAGGGGGAGACCCAGTACTTC. This translates into CASSLGGSKGETQYF.